This passage covers 3 T cell receptor beta chains from one sample sequenced in a study of a mutant IDH1 vaccine in newly diagnosed glioma. The method was immunoSEQ multiplex PCR; TCRdb's version includes in-frame clones alone and lacks a portion of them. Here the sample spans tens of thousands of clones, 65% to 90% being singletons. The time point denotes: baseline, week 1 (first vaccination visit). Treatment given: pre-vaccination baseline after standard-of-care therapy. The sample consisted of PBMCs, taken from a glioma patient treated with radiotherapy, temozolomide or both. All receptors come from a man aged 25-45 years with glioma.

The chain carries TRBV18 and TRBJ2-7; D may be TRBD2 (6 bases). V was trimmed by 5 bases and J by 7 bases, leaving 33 bases between them. Germline values: CDR1 KGHSH, CDR2 LQKENI. CDR3 length: 19 residues. As DNA, the CDR3 is TGTGCCAGCTCAAGATCCTCTGGTCCACCGGGGCGGGGACCTGGGGAGCAGTACTTC. Its translation: CASSRSSGPPGRGPGEQYF.

This chain joins TRBV28 and TRBJ1-5, with D tentatively TRBD1 (5 bases). This CDR3 spans 13 amino acids. The V gene lost 10 bases and the J gene lost 2 bases, with 12 bases spanning the gap. The germline V gene has CDR1 MDHEN and CDR2 SYDVKM. CDR3 sequence reads: CATQGTGNQPQHF. In DNA, the CDR3 is TGTGCCACCCAAGGGACGGGCAATCAGCCCCAGCATTTT.

The chain couples TRBV5-4 to TRBJ2-2, with 8 nucleotides matching TRBD1. CDR3 length: 16 residues. J lost 1 base, V lost 5 bases, and 7 bases had no gene match. The germline V gene has CDR1 SGHNT and CDR2 YYREEE (reference sequence). The CDR3 nucleotides read TGTGCCAGCAGGCGGCAGGACAGGGAGAACACCGGGGAGCTGTTTTTT. It is translated as CASRRQDRENTGELFF.